This T cell receptor beta chain is drawn from a study of T cells in women clearing cervical HPV infection. This table comes from immunoSEQ multiplex PCR, and its TCRdb copy is limited to in-frame clones, with some not included. The listing records approximately 15,000 clones. Trimming shortened V by 2 bases and J by 6 bases, and 14 bases separated the two germline ends. The length of the CDR3 is 14 residues. CDR1 GTSNPN and CDR2 SVGIG come from the germline V gene (reference sequence). To note about this clone: The read comes to an end 3 residues before the CDR3 does, leaving the germline J gene to fill in the end.

The source is a woman between 18 and 69 years old with a cervical HPV16 infection that either progressed to CIN3+ or cleared (not recorded which). The chain recombines TRBV30 with TRBJ2-1; D remains unclear. The sample consisted of blood buffy coat. The covered CDR3 bases are TGTGCCTGGAGTCCCGCGCCAAGGGTCAATGAG. Translated, it gives CAWSPAPRVNE. The whole CDR3 region reads CAWSPAPRVNEQFF.